One sample yielded the 26 T cell receptor beta chains listed below, sequenced in a study of breast tumors, draining lymph nodes, adjacent tissues (dated by TCRdb to the mid-2010s). The library was built by means of multiplex PCR. The sample was run on an Illumina HiSeq 2000. TCRdb applied fastp at Q25 and MiXCR to the public reads, then kept only in-frame beta chains. For every CDR3 protein sequence, its rows merge into one entry that carries the most common genes and DNA. This sample has 200,000 to 250,000 distinct CDR3 sequences in its table, and approximately 36% of those were observed once. Together, the top ten hold roughly 3.5% of the sample. The lymph node samples were taken from the axillary draining lymph nodes of breast cancer patients. Sequenced: axillary lymph node tissue. Source of these receptors: a female donor with breast cancer. Some clones in this sample may be carry-over from other donors' samples.

The table lists this clonotype with a count of one. The J gene is TRBJ2-1, the V gene TRBV27; D is uncertain. Between the trimmed V and J ends, which lost 6 bases and 12 bases, there was a span of 18 bases. Germline-derived CDR1 and CDR2 are MNHEY and SMNVEV (reference sequence). The CDR3 loop spans 13 amino acids. CDR3 coding DNA: TGTGCCAGCAGCCCATCGACCTCGTCCAGGCAGTTCTTC. Translating gives CASSPSTSSRQFF.

Notes on this clonotype: This likely comes from a read error, as the CDR3 has no conserved phenylalanine or tryptophan at its end. The DNA is left out, because the CDR3 cannot be placed on it with certainty; the CDR3 is given as TCRdb lists it. The chain couples TRBV9 to TRBJ2-5; the table names TRBD2, a call not compared with the DNA. The CDR3 contains 15 residues when both ends are counted. CDR1 SGDLS and CDR2 YYNGEE come from the germline V gene. The CDR3 protein is CASSVVEGYGYTFGS.

In this sample, this clonotype turned up many times. The V gene is TRBV6-5, the J gene TRBJ1-2; 7 bases agree with TRBD1. V was pared by 4 bases and J by 4 bases, with 9 bases of the junction left unmatched. The CDR3 spans 15 residues. CDR1 is MNHEY and CDR2 is SVGAGI in the germline V gene. DNA for the CDR3: TGTGCCAGCAGTTCCAGCCTCGGACAGGTCTATGGCTACACCTTC. This gives the protein CASSSSLGQVYGYTF.

The chain joins TRBV2 to TRBJ2-3; 13 nucleotides match TRBD2. Per germline, CDR1 SNHLY and CDR2 FYNNEI. V lost 11 bases, J lost 2 bases, and 7 bases stayed unmatched. CDR3 size: 15 residues. CDR3 coding DNA: TGTGCCCGGACTAGCGGGGGCAGTTTCACAGATACGCAGTATTTT. Amino acid sequence: CARTSGGSFTDTQYF.

CDR3 residues: CATSDFVRGGYEQYF. DNA for the CDR3: TGTGCCACCAGTGATTTCGTCCGTGGGGGCTACGAGCAGTACTTC. V gene TRBV24-1 combines with J gene TRBJ2-7; the D gene could be TRBD1 or TRBD2 (5 bases each). Germline V gives CDR1 KGHDR, CDR2 SFDVKD. The ends were cut back, 1 base at V and 3 bases at J, with 12 bases in the middle. CDR3 length: 15 amino acids.

This sequence joins TRBV27 and TRBJ1-4; 7 bases are a match to TRBD1. Trimming cost V 5 bases and J 8 bases; bases outside gene matches: 8. The germline V gene encodes CDR1 MNHEY and CDR2 SMNVEV (reference sequence). The CDR3 spans 14 residues. Written as DNA, the CDR3 is TGTGCCAGCAGTCGACAGGGTTTTAGCGAAAAACTGTTTTTT. This translates into CASSRQGFSEKLFF.

Ten or more counts support this clonotype. This chain links TRBV18 with TRBJ1-4, with D unresolved. V was shortened by 6 bases and J by 5 bases, with 13 bases between the two germline ends. This CDR3 contains 14 residues. In germline, CDR1 is KGHSH, CDR2 LQKENI. The CDR3 region has the DNA TGTGCCAGCTCGCTTACGGACCGAAATGAAAAACTGTTTTTT. Its protein product is CASSLTDRNEKLFF.

In nucleotides, the CDR3 is TGCGCCAGCAGCCAAGCATGGAGGGTCGCCTATAATTCACCCCTCCACTTT. It translates to CASSQAWRVAYNSPLHF. The chain has TRBV4-1 and TRBJ1-6, with D unclear. V was clipped by 1 base and J by 2 bases, with 12 bases between them. Germline-derived CDR1 and CDR2 are MGHRA and YSYEKL. There are 17 residues in the CDR3.

A word on this clonotype: A much bigger clone sits one base away, suggesting this may be a read error. The chain uses TRBV18 and TRBJ2-1; no clear D gene. Germline V gives CDR1 KGHSH, CDR2 LQKENI. The CDR3 length is 12 residues. Trimming pared 4 bases from V and 6 bases from J, leaving 7 bases between. As DNA, the CDR3 is TGTGCCAGCTCACGGGCAGGCAATGAGCAGTTCTTC. It specifies CASSRAGNEQFF.

There are many counts of this clonotype. V gene TRBV2 combines with J gene TRBJ2-3, with D possibly matching TRBD2 (6 bases). V lost 4 bases, J lost 4 bases, and 12 bases lay in between. CDR1 is SNHLY, CDR2 FYNNEI, per germline. CDR3 length: 14 residues. CDR3 coding DNA: TGTGCCAGCAGTGCAGGTAGCGGATCAGATACGCAGTATTTT. Its translation is CASSAGSGSDTQYF.

The J gene is TRBJ2-1, the V gene TRBV27; 7 positions agree with TRBD1. The CDR3 totals 15 residues. Trimming cost V 5 bases and J 3 bases; bases outside gene matches: 7. CDR1 and CDR2 (germline): MNHEY, SMNVEV (reference sequence). The CDR3 DNA is TGTGCCAGCAGTGCTACAGGGGTGGACTACAATGAGCAGTTCTTC. Amino acids: CASSATGVDYNEQFF.

This clonotype was seen more than once but under ten times. J is TRBJ2-5 and V is TRBV20-1; D gene ambiguous. The germline CDR1 and CDR2 sequences are DFQATT and SNEGSKA (reference sequence). This CDR3 has 11 amino acids. Trimming pared 3 bases from V and 5 bases from J, leaving 7 bases between. The DNA of the CDR3 is TGCAGTGCTAGGGTAGGGGAGACCCAGTACTTC. Translating it yields CSARVGETQYF.

This clonotype was detected ten times or more. The rearrangement links TRBV12-3 or TRBV12-4 to TRBJ2-7; 8 nucleotides agree with TRBD2. The CDR3 totals 14 residues. Germline trimming cut 3 bases from V and 4 bases from J; bases unmatched to any gene: 5. The DNA for the CDR3 is TGTGCCAGCAGTTTGTCTAGCGGGCGGTACGAGCAGTACTTC. Protein: CASSLSSGRYEQYF.

This clonotype was seen many times. This sequence joins TRBV4-1 and TRBJ2-3; D possibly corresponds to TRBD2 (5 bases). This CDR3 contains 19 residues. CDR1 and CDR2 from the germline V gene are MGHRA and YSYEKL. V was shortened by 0 bases and J by 1 base, with 20 bases between the two germline ends. CDR3 sequence (DNA): TGCGCCAGCAGCCAAGATTCGTGGGAGATCAAAGCCGGCACAGATACGCAGTATTTT. Translated: CASSQDSWEIKAGTDTQYF.

This CDR3 is CSVDSVAGGLGEQFF. CDR3 sequence (DNA): TGCAGCGTTGATTCGGTAGCGGGAGGTCTCGGTGAGCAGTTCTTC. The chain employs TRBV29-1 and TRBJ2-1, with 10 nucleotides matching TRBD2. Germline-derived CDR1 and CDR2 are SQVTM and ANQGSEA. The length of the CDR3 is 15 residues. With V trimmed by 3 bases and J by 9 bases, 11 bases remained unmatched.

This chain links TRBV3-1 with TRBJ2-7, with 16 bases aligning to TRBD2. The CDR3 is 17 residues long. Unmatched junction bases numbered 5, after V lost 4 bases and J lost 2 bases. The germline V gene has CDR1 LGHDT and CDR2 YNNKEL (reference sequence). The CDR3 spells CASSRGTSGGATYEQYF. DNA of the CDR3: TGTGCCAGCAGCCGAGGGACTAGCGGGGGGGCGACCTACGAGCAGTACTTC.

The chain has TRBV27 and TRBJ2-6; D may match TRBD1 or TRBD2 (6 bases each). The CDR3 has 15 residues. V lost 5 bases and J lost 4, with 12 bases in between. The germline V gene has CDR1 MNHEY and CDR2 SMNVEV (reference sequence). For the CDR3, the DNA is TGTGCCAGCAGTCTCCTAGGGGGGGGGGCCAACGTCCTGACTTTC. It codes for CASSLLGGGANVLTF.

The chain uses TRBV4-3 and TRBJ2-2; no reliable D call. Germline CDR1 is LGHNA and CDR2 is YSLEER. Between the trimmed V and J ends, which lost 0 bases and 5 bases, there was a span of 13 bases. This CDR3 spans 16 amino acids. CDR3 protein: CASSQDRSGWTGELFF. CDR3 DNA: TGCGCCAGCAGCCAAGATCGTTCAGGATGGACCGGGGAGCTGTTTTTT.

At least ten counts were recorded for this clonotype. The chain couples TRBV5-1 to TRBJ2-2; 9 nucleotides agree with TRBD2. The J segment lost 5 bases and the V segment lost 3 bases, leaving 20 bases of the junction unmatched. Germline assignment: CDR1 SGHRS and CDR2 YFSETQ. The CDR3 covers 20 residues. The CDR3 region has the DNA TGCGCCAGCAGCTCCGGACTTCTTACTAGCGGGCCTGTAATAACCGGGGAGCTGTTTTTT. It translates to CASSSGLLTSGPVITGELFF.

This clonotype has more than one count but fewer than ten. The chain employs TRBV29-1 and TRBJ2-5, with D perhaps TRBD1 (5 bases). V was pared by 4 bases and J by 0 bases, with 9 bases between. The CDR3 is 13 residues long. Germline V gene lookup returns CDR1 SQVTM and CDR2 ANQGSEA. In DNA, the CDR3 is TGCAGCGTTGGGCAGGGCTACCAAGAGACCCAGTACTTC. Encoded protein: CSVGQGYQETQYF.

The chain recombines TRBV5-6 with TRBJ1-2; D gene uncertain. The CDR3 sequence is 12 residues long. Trimming took 4 bases from V and 7 from J, leaving 11 bases between them. The germline V gene encodes CDR1 SGHDT and CDR2 YYEEEE. The CDR3: CASSAGSSGYTF. For the CDR3, the DNA is TGTGCCAGCAGCGCCGGGTCCTCTGGCTACACCTTC. Full variable domain (outside the CDR3, taken from reference TRBV5-6 and TRBJ1-2): DAGVTQSPTHLIKTRGQQVTLRCSPKSGHDTVSWYQQALGQGPQFIFQYYEEEERQRGNFPDRFSGHQFPNYSSELNVNALLLGDSALYLCASSAGSSGYTFGSGTRLTVV.

This clonotype has at least ten counts. The chain recombines TRBV10-1 with TRBJ2-7; D gene ambiguous. The V gene lost 1 base and the J gene lost 5 bases, with 9 bases spanning the gap. CDR1 and CDR2 (germline): WNHNN, SYGVQD (reference sequence). The CDR3 contains 13 residues. The CDR3 reads CASSEFRVDEQYF. The CDR3 nucleotides are TGCGCCAGCAGTGAGTTTCGGGTCGACGAGCAGTACTTC.

This clonotype has at least ten counts. This chain uses TRBV5-1 with TRBJ2-1, with 8 nucleotides matching TRBD2. The germline V gene has CDR1 SGHRS and CDR2 YFSETQ. The CDR3 extends over 13 amino acids. Unmatched junction bases numbered 2, after V lost 3 bases and J lost 6 bases. CDR3: CASSSAGGNEQFF. The CDR3 region has the DNA TGCGCCAGCAGCTCCGCGGGGGGCAATGAGCAGTTCTTC.

This clonotype was detected only a few times. A read error may be the cause here, since a much bigger clone is one base away. The chain joins TRBV7-9 to TRBJ1-1, with D possibly matching TRBD1 (5 bases). This CDR3 region has 14 residues. Germline values: CDR1 SEHNR, CDR2 FQNEAQ (reference sequence). The V and J ends lost 1 base and 0 bases respectively, with 6 bases between them. The CDR3 coding sequence is TGTGCCAGCAGCTTAGGACAGATGAACACTGAAGCTTTCTTT. Translation: CASSLGQMNTEAFF.

This clonotype was seen a single time. One end of the junction does not line up with germline, which may come from a read error. J is TRBJ1-4 and V is TRBV5-1, with 8 nucleotides matching TRBD1. CDR3 size: 16 residues. From germline, CDR1 is SGHRS and CDR2 YFSETQ. The CDR3 DNA reads as TGCGCCAGCAGCTTAGGACAGGGTCCCCCGTCTGAAAAACTGCTTTTT. Protein product: CASSLGQGPPSEKLLF.

This clonotype was seen more than once but under ten times. A much larger clonotype is one base distant, so this may be a read error. This rearrangement joins TRBV5-6 to TRBJ1-2, with TRBD1 as a possible D gene (5 bases). Deletions cut 0 bases from V and 4 bases from J, with 13 bases between. The CDR3 totals 15 residues. CDR1 and CDR2 from the germline V gene are SGHDT and YYEEEE. The CDR3 nucleotides read TGTGCCAGCAGCTTGGATGTCACGGGGGGCTATGGCTACACCTTC. It specifies CASSLDVTGGYGYTF.